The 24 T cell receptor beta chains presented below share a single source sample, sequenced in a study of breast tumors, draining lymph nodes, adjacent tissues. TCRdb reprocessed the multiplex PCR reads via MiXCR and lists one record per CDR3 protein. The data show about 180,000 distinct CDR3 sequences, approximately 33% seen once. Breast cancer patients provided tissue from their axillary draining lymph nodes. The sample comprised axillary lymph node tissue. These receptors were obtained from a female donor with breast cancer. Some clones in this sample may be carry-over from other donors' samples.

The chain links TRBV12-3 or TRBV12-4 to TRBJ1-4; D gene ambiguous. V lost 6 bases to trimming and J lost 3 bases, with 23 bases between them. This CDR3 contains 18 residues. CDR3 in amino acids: CASSHPRGPGKANEKLFF. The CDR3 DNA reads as TGTGCCAGCAGCCATCCTCGCGGCCCGGGGAAGGCTAATGAAAAACTGTTTTTT.

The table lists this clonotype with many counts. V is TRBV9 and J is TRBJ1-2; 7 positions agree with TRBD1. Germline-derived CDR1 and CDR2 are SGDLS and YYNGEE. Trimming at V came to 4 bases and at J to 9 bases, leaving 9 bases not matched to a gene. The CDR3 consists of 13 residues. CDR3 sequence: CASSPRTGLSYTF. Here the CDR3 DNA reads TGTGCCAGCAGCCCCCGGACAGGTCTGAGCTACACCTTC.

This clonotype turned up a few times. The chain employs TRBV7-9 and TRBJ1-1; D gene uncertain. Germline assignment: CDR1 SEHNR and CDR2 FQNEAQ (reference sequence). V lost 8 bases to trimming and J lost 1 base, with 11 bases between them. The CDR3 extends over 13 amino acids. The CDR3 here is CASQPSRNTEAFF. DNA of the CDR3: TGTGCCAGCCAACCAAGCCGGAACACTGAAGCTTTCTTT.

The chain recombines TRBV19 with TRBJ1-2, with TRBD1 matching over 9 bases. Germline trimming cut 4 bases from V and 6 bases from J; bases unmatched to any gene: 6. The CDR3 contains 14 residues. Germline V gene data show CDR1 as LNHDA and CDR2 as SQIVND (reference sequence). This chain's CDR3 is CASSTRTGENGYTF. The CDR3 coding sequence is TGTGCCAGTAGTACAAGGACAGGGGAGAATGGCTACACCTTC.

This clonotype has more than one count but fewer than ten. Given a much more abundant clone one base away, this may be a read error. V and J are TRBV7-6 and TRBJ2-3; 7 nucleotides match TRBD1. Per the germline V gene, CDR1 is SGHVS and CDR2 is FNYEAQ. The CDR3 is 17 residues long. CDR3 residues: CASSLAPRGPRTDPQYF. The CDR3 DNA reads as TGTGCCAGCAGCTTAGCCCCGAGGGGGCCCCGCACAGATCCGCAGTATTTT.

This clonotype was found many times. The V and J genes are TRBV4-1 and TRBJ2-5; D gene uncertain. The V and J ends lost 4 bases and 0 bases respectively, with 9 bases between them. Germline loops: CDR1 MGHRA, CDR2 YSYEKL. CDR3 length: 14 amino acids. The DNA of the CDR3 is TGCGCCAGCAGCCGGGCGGTGTACCAAGAGACCCAGTACTTC. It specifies CASSRAVYQETQYF.

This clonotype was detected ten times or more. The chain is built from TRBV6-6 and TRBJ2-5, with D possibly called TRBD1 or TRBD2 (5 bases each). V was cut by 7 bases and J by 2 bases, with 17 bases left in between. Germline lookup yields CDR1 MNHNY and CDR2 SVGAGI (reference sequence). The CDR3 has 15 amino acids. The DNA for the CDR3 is TGTGCCAGCATCCGGGGTGATGGGGCTCAAGAGACCCAGTACTTC. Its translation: CASIRGDGAQETQYF.

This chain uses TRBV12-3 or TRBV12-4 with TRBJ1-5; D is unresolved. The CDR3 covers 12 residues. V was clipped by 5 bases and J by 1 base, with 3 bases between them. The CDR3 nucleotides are TGTGCCAGCAGTAACAGCAATCAGCCCCAGCATTTT. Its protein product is CASSNSNQPQHF.

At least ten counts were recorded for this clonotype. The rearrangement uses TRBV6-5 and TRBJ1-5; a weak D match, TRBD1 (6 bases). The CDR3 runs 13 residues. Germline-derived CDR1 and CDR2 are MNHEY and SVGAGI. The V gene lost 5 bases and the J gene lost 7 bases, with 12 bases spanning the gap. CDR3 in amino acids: CASSPDRFQPQHF. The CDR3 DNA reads TGTGCCAGCAGTCCCGACAGGTTCCAGCCCCAGCATTTT.

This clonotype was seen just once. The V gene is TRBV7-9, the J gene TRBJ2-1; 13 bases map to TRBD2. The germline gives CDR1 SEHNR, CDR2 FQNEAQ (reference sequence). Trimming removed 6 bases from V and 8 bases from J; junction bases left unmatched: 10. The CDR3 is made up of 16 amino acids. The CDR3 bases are TGTGCCAGCAGTTACGGACTAGCGGGGGATATAGATGAGCAGTTCTTC. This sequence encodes CASSYGLAGDIDEQFF.

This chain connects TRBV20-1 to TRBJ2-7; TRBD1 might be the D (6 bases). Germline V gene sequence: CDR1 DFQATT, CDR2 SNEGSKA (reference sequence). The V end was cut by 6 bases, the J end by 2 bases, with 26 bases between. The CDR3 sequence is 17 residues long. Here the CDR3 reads CSASSSPITGLTYEQYF. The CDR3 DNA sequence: TGCAGTGCCAGCAGCTCACCCATTACAGGGCTTACCTACGAGCAGTACTTC.

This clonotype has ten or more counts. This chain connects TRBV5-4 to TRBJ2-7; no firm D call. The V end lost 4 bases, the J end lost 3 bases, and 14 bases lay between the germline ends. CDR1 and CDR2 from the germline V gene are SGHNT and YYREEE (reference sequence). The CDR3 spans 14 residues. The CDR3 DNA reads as TGTGCCAGCAGCGGCCAAGAGACTGGCTACGAGCAGTACTTC. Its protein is CASSGQETGYEQYF.

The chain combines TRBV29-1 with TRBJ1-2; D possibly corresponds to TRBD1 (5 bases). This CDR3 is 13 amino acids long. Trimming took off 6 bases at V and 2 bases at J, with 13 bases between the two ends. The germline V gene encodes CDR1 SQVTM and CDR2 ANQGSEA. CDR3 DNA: TGCAGCGTAGGGACGGGCGTAAACTATGGCTACACCTTC. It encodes CSVGTGVNYGYTF.

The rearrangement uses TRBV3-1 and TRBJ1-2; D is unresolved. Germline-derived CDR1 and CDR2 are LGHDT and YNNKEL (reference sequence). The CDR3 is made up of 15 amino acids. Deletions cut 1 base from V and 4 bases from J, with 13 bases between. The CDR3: CASSQGLNGIYGYTF. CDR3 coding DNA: TGTGCCAGCAGCCAAGGTCTAAATGGGATCTATGGCTACACCTTC.

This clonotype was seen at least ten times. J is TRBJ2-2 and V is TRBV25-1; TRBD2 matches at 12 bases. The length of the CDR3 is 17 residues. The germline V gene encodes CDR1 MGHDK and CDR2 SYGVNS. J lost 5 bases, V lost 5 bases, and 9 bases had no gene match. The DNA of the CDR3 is TGTGCCAGCAGTCAAAACCTAGCGGGGGGGCGGACCGGGGAGCTGTTTTTT. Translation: CASSQNLAGGRTGELFF.

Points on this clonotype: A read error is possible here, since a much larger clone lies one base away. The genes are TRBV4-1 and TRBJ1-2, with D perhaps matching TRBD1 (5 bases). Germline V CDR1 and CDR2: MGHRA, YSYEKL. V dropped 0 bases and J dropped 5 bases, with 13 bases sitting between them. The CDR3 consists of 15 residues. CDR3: CASSQDIKWTYGYTF. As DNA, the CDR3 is TGCGCCAGCAGCCAAGATATAAAATGGACATATGGCTACACCTTC.

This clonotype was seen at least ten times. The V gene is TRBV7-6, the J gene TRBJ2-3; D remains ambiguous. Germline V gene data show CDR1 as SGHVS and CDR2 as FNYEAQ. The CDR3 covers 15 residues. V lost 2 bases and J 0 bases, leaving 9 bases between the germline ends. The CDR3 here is CASSLLGRSTDTQYF. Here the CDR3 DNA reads TGTGCCAGCAGCTTATTGGGCCGAAGCACAGATACGCAGTATTTT.

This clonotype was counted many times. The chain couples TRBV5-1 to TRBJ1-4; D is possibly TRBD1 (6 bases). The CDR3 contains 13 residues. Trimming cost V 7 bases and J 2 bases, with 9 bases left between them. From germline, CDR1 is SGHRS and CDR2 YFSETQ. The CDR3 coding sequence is TGCGCCAGCCGGGGGCCCACTAATGAAAAACTGTTTTTT. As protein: CASRGPTNEKLFF.

The CDR3 nucleotides are TGTGCCAGTAGTATGAGGCTAGCGGAGGGGTACGAGCATTTT. Translated: CASSMRLAEGYEHF. The rearrangement uses TRBV19 and TRBJ1-5, with D possibly matching TRBD1 (5 bases). CDR1 is LNHDA, CDR2 SQIVND, per germline (reference sequence). Trimming stripped 3 bases from V and 14 bases from J, with 20 bases between. The CDR3 loop spans 14 amino acids. The variable domain in full, with the rest retrieved from reference TRBV19 and TRBJ1-5, is DGGITQSPKYLFRKEGQNVTLSCEQNLNHDAMYWYRQDPGQGLRLIYYSQIVNDFQKGDIAEGYSVSREKKESFPLTVTSAQKNPTAFYLCASSMRLAEGYEHFGDGTRLSIL.

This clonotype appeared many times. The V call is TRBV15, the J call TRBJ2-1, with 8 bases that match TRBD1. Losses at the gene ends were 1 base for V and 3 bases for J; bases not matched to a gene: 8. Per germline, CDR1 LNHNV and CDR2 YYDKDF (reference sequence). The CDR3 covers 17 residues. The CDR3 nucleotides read TGTGCCACCAGCAGAGTTCCGGGACAGGTAAACTACAATGAGCAGTTCTTC. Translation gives CATSRVPGQVNYNEQFF. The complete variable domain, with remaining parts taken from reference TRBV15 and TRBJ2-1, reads DAMVIQNPRYQVTQFGKPVTLSCSQTLNHNVMYWYQQKSSQAPKLLFHYYDKDFNNEADTPDNFQSRRPNTSFCFLDIRSPGLGDTAMYLCATSRVPGQVNYNEQFFGPGTRLTVL.

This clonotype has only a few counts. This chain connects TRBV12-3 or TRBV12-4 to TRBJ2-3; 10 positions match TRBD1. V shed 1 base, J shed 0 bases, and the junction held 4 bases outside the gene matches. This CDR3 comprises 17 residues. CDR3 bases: TGTGCCAGCAGTTTAGAGGACAGGGGGGGCAGCACAGATACGCAGTATTTT. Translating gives CASSLEDRGGSTDTQYF.

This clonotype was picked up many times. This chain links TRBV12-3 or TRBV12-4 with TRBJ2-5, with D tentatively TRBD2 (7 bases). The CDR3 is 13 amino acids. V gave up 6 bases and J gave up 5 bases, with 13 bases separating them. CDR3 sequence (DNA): TGTGCCAGCAGCTCAGGGAGGGGGGAGACCCAGTACTTC. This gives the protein CASSSGRGETQYF.

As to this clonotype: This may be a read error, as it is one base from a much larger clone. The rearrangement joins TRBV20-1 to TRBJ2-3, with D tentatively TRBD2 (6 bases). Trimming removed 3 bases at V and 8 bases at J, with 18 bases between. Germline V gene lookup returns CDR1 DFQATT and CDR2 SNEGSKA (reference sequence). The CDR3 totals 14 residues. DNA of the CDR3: TGCAGTGCTAGGAGCGGGCGAAGCGGAGCTACGCAGTATTTT. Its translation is CSARSGRSGATQYF.

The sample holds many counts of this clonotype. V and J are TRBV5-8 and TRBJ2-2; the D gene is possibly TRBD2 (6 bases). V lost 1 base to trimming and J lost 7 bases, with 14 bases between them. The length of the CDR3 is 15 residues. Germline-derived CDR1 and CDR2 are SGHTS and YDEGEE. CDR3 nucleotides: TGTGCCAGCAGCTTGCGGGGTAGCGGTATCGGGGAGCTGTTTTTT. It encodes CASSLRGSGIGELFF.